These T cell receptor beta chains were read from a single sample in a study of response to subunit inactivated influenza vaccine. TCRdb re-called the RT-PCR reads through MiXCR, storing one row per CDR3 protein. There are approximately 520,000 distinct CDR3 sequences in the sample; 25% occur only once, and around 2% lies in the top ten. Sample: CD4+ T cells sorted from PBMCs, taken around 5 days after vaccination. These receptors were taken from a man aged 50-60 years who received an inactivated influenza vaccine. Each CDR3 is given with its conserved first and last residue. Each record gives: CDR3 protein, CDR3 DNA, V gene, clone size, J gene, D gene. D genes are given only for firm matches. Part of the rows lack a size; the others show once, few, many or a class for expanded clones.

CATSVGVNTGELFF TGTGCCACCAGTGTCGGGGTTAACACCGGGGAGCTGTTTTTT TRBV24-1 few TRBJ2-2 -
CASSLVGWTQYF TGTGCCAGCAGCTTAGTGGGTTGGACCCAGTACTTC TRBV7-2 - TRBJ2-5 -
CASSYSKQHGNTIYF TGTGCCAGCAGTTACTCGAAGCAGCATGGAAACACCATATATTTT TRBV6-2/TRBV6-3 few TRBJ1-3 -
CASRRDPGGSYEQYF TGTGCCAGCAGACGGGACCCCGGGGGCTCCTACGAGCAGTACTTC TRBV7-2 - TRBJ2-7 -
CSVGETGPNQPQHF TGCAGCGTGGGCGAGACAGGGCCCAATCAGCCCCAGCATTTT TRBV29-1 few TRBJ1-5 TRBD1
CASSLSPGLAGPPYF TGTGCCAGCAGTTTGTCTCCGGGACTAGCGGGGCCCCCGTACTTC TRBV27 - TRBJ2-5 TRBD2
CASSLADRGNEQFF TGCGCCAGCAGCTTGGCCGACAGGGGCAATGAGCAGTTCTTC TRBV5-1 few TRBJ2-1 TRBD1
CASSVTTDLNTEAFF TGCGCCAGCAGTGTCACGACTGACTTGAACACTGAAGCTTTCTTT TRBV10-2 few TRBJ1-1 -
CASSEQGRALYEQYF TGTGCCAGCAGTGAGCAGGGGAGGGCCCTGTACGAGCAGTACTTC TRBV6-1 few TRBJ2-7 -
CASSQDLWGLEQFF TGTGCCAGCAGCCAAGATCTCTGGGGGCTTGAGCAGTTCTTC TRBV4-2 - TRBJ2-1 -
CASSNTGTDPRYF TGTGCCAGCAGCAACACTGGGACAGACCCACGGTACTTC TRBV12-3/TRBV12-4 few TRBJ2-7 TRBD1
CASSSYGQYQETQYF TGTGCCAGCAGCTCATATGGACAGTACCAAGAGACCCAGTACTTC TRBV7-9 - TRBJ2-5 -
CASSARQFTDTQYF TGTGCCAGCAGTGCCCGACAGTTCACAGATACGCAGTATTTT TRBV2 few TRBJ2-3 -
CASSWRVGNGYTF TGTGCCAGCAGTTGGCGCGTAGGGAATGGCTACACCTTC TRBV27 few TRBJ1-2 -
CSARDPLDSRNTGELFF TGCAGTGCTAGAGACCCTCTTGACAGCCGAAACACCGGGGAGCTGTTTTTT TRBV20-1 - TRBJ2-2 -
CASSLLQAQETQYF TGTGCCAGCAGTTTATTACAGGCGCAGGAGACCCAGTACTTC TRBV12-3/TRBV12-4 - TRBJ2-5 -